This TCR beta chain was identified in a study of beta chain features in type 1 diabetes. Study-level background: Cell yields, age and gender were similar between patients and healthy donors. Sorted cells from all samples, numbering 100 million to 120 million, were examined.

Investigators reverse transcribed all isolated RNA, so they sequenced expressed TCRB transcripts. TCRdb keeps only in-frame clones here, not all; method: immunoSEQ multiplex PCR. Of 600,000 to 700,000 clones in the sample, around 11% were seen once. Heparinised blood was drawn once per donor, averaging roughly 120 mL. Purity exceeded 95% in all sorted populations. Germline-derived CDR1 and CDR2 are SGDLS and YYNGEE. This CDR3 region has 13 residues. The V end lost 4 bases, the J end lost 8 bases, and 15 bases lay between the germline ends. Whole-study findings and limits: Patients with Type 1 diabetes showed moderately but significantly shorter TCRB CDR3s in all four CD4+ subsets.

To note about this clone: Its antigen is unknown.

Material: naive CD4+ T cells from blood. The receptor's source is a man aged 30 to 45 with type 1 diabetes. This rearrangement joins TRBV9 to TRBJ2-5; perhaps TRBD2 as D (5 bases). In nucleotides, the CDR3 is TGTGCCAGCAGCCCCCCCCGGGGTGTCACCCAGTACTTC. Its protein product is CASSPPRGVTQYF. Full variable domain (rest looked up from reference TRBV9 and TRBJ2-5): DSGVTQTPKHLITATGQRVTLRCSPRSGDLSVYWYQQSLDQGLQFLIQYYNGEERAKGNILERFSAQQFPDLHSELNLSSLELGDSALYFCASSPPRGVTQYFGPGTRLLVL.